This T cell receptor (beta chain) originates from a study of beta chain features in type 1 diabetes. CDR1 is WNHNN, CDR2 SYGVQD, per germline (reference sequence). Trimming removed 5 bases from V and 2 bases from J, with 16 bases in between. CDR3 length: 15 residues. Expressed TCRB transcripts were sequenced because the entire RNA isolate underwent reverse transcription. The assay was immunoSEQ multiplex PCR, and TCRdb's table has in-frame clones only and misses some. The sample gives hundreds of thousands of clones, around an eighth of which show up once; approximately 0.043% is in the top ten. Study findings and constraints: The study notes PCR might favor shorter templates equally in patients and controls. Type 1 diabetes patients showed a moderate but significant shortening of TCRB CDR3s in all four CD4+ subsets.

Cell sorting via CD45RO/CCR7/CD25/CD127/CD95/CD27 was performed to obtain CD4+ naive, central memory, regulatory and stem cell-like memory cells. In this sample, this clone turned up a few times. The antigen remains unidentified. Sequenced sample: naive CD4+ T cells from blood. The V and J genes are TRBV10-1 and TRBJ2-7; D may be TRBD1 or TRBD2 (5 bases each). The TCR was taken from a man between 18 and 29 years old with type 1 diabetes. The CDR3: CASSSGANPAYEQYF. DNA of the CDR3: TGCGCCAGCAGTTCCGGGGCAAATCCTGCCTACGAGCAGTACTTC.